This is a list of T cell receptor beta chains from one sample in a study of T cells in Graves' hyperthyroidism and ophthalmopathy. TCRdb processed the multiplex PCR reads anew with MiXCR; each CDR3 protein has one entry. Among 400,000 to 500,000 distinct CDR3 sequences listed, 14% to 15% were seen once. The source material was blood. The receptors stem from a man in his late teens or twenties with Graves' ophthalmopathy. Each CDR3 is given with its conserved first and last residue. The order of the fields is D gene, clone size, J gene, V gene, CDR3 DNA, CDR3 protein. The D gene is left open where the match is weak. Part of the rows lack a size; the others show once, few, many or a class for expanded clones.

d_gene: NA; abundance: NA; j_gene: TRBJ1-2; v_gene: TRBV4-2; CDR3nt: TGTGCCAGCAGCCAAGAACCCGCCCAGGGCTATGGCTACACCTTC; CDR3aa: CASSQEPAQGYGYTF
d_gene: TRBD2; abundance: many; j_gene: TRBJ2-5; v_gene: TRBV6-5; CDR3nt: TGTGCCAGCAGTTACTCGAGTAGCGGGAGGGCCCAAGAGACCCAGTACTTC; CDR3aa: CASSYSSSGRAQETQYF
d_gene: TRBD1; abundance: NA; j_gene: TRBJ2-3; v_gene: TRBV19; CDR3nt: TGTGCCAGTAGTTGGGCAGGGGGCCAGGATACGCAGTATTTT; CDR3aa: CASSWAGGQDTQYF
d_gene: NA; abundance: many; j_gene: TRBJ1-5; v_gene: TRBV6-6; CDR3nt: TGTGCCAGCAGTTACAACGGGGGCAGGCAGCCCCAGCATTTT; CDR3aa: CASSYNGGRQPQHF
d_gene: TRBD2; abundance: many; j_gene: TRBJ2-7; v_gene: TRBV2; CDR3nt: TGTGCCACCCGGGACTACACATACGAGCAGTACTTC; CDR3aa: CATRDYTYEQYF
d_gene: NA; abundance: many; j_gene: TRBJ1-1; v_gene: TRBV29-1; CDR3nt: TGCAGCGTTGAAGATGGGAGGATGGCTGAAGCTTTCTTT; CDR3aa: CSVEDGRMAEAFF
d_gene: TRBD2; abundance: once; j_gene: TRBJ2-2; v_gene: TRBV12-3/TRBV12-4; CDR3nt: TGTGCCAGCATCTCTAGCGGGATTTACACCGGGGAGCTGTTTTTT; CDR3aa: CASISSGIYTGELFF
d_gene: NA; abundance: many; j_gene: TRBJ2-2; v_gene: TRBV11-3; CDR3nt: TGTGCCAGCAGCTTCAGGGCTACCACCGGGGAGCTGTTTTTT; CDR3aa: CASSFRATTGELFF
d_gene: TRBD2; abundance: NA; j_gene: TRBJ2-7; v_gene: TRBV6-1; CDR3nt: TGTGCCAGCACCTTAGCGGGAGGTGGGGGCGAGCAGTACTTC; CDR3aa: CASTLAGGGGEQYF
d_gene: TRBD2; abundance: many; j_gene: TRBJ2-3; v_gene: TRBV11-3; CDR3nt: TGTGCCAGCTCGAGAGATAGCGGGAGCACAGATACGCAGTATTTT; CDR3aa: CASSRDSGSTDTQYF
d_gene: NA; abundance: once; j_gene: TRBJ1-4; v_gene: TRBV5-1; CDR3nt: TGCGCCAGCAGCTTGGAGGCAGCAACTAATGAAAAACTGTTTTTT; CDR3aa: CASSLEAATNEKLFF
d_gene: NA; abundance: many; j_gene: TRBJ2-1; v_gene: TRBV10-3; CDR3nt: TGTGCCATCAGTCAGGGGAATGAGCAGTTCTTC; CDR3aa: CAISQGNEQFF
d_gene: NA; abundance: NA; j_gene: TRBJ1-3; v_gene: TRBV14; CDR3nt: TGTGCCAGCAGCCAAGTCCCCGCGAGGATAAACACCATATATTTT; CDR3aa: CASSQVPARINTIYF
d_gene: TRBD2; abundance: many; j_gene: TRBJ2-7; v_gene: TRBV6-2/TRBV6-3; CDR3nt: TGTGCCAGCAGTTATCTCCGGGAGGCCCGGTACGAGCAGTACTTC; CDR3aa: CASSYLREARYEQYF
d_gene: NA; abundance: many; j_gene: TRBJ2-1; v_gene: TRBV10-1; CDR3nt: TGCGCCAGCAGTGAGTCAGGGAGCTCCTACAATGAGCAGTTCTTC; CDR3aa: CASSESGSSYNEQFF
d_gene: TRBD2; abundance: many; j_gene: TRBJ2-5; v_gene: TRBV20-1; CDR3nt: TGCAGTGCCCCGCTCGCGGGGGGCCCAGAGACCCAGTACTTC; CDR3aa: CSAPLAGGPETQYF
d_gene: TRBD2; abundance: NA; j_gene: TRBJ2-7; v_gene: TRBV7-6; CDR3nt: TGTGCCAGCAGCTTATTCTCATCTGTGACTAGCGGGGGGGAGAACGAGCAGTACTTC; CDR3aa: CASSLFSSVTSGGENEQYF
d_gene: NA; abundance: many; j_gene: TRBJ1-2; v_gene: TRBV7-9; CDR3nt: TGTGCCAGCAGCTTAGTGGGCGAGAACTATGGCTACACCTTC; CDR3aa: CASSLVGENYGYTF
d_gene: NA; abundance: many; j_gene: TRBJ1-5; v_gene: TRBV10-3; CDR3nt: TGTGCCATCAGTGTAGATGTTAATCAGCCCCAGCATTTT; CDR3aa: CAISVDVNQPQHF
d_gene: TRBD2; abundance: NA; j_gene: TRBJ2-7; v_gene: TRBV6-1; CDR3nt: TGTGCCAGCAGCCATACTAGCGGGGGGGCCACCTCCTACGAGCAGTACTTC; CDR3aa: CASSHTSGGATSYEQYF
d_gene: NA; abundance: many; j_gene: TRBJ2-1; v_gene: TRBV20-1; CDR3nt: TGCAGTGCTAAGCTAGCAGGGTTGGGGAATGAGCAGTTCTTC; CDR3aa: CSAKLAGLGNEQFF
d_gene: NA; abundance: many; j_gene: TRBJ1-3; v_gene: TRBV6-1; CDR3nt: TGTGCCAGCAGTTATGGGACTTCCTCTGGAAACACCATATATTTT; CDR3aa: CASSYGTSSGNTIYF
d_gene: NA; abundance: many; j_gene: TRBJ2-7; v_gene: TRBV3-1; CDR3nt: TGTGCCAGCAGCCACATCTACGAGCAGTACTTC; CDR3aa: CASSHIYEQYF
d_gene: TRBD1; abundance: NA; j_gene: TRBJ1-1; v_gene: TRBV6-2/TRBV6-3; CDR3nt: TGTGCCAGCAGTTACTGGGACAGGGGGAACACTGAAGCTTTCTTT; CDR3aa: CASSYWDRGNTEAFF
d_gene: NA; abundance: few; j_gene: TRBJ2-3; v_gene: TRBV20-1; CDR3nt: TGCAGTGCTAGGCCTTTTTACAGCGGTAGCACAGATACGCAGTATTTT; CDR3aa: CSARPFYSGSTDTQYF
d_gene: NA; abundance: NA; j_gene: TRBJ1-3; v_gene: TRBV6-1; CDR3nt: TGTGCCAGCAGGGGGACAAACTCTGGAAACACCATATATTTT; CDR3aa: CASRGTNSGNTIYF
d_gene: NA; abundance: few; j_gene: TRBJ2-5; v_gene: TRBV29-1; CDR3nt: TGCAGCGCCTACGGAACTGGGATCAAGACCCAGTACTTC; CDR3aa: CSAYGTGIKTQYF
d_gene: TRBD2; abundance: many; j_gene: TRBJ2-5; v_gene: TRBV11-2; CDR3nt: TGTGCCAGCAGCTTAGTGTGGGAGGGGACCCAGTACTTC; CDR3aa: CASSLVWEGTQYF
d_gene: NA; abundance: many; j_gene: TRBJ2-3; v_gene: TRBV10-3; CDR3nt: TGTGCCATCAGTGAGCCCTCAGCAGATACGCAGTATTTT; CDR3aa: CAISEPSADTQYF
d_gene: TRBD1; abundance: few; j_gene: TRBJ2-3; v_gene: TRBV5-5; CDR3nt: TGTGCCAGCAGCTTGCGGGACAGAAGCACAGATACGCAGTATTTT; CDR3aa: CASSLRDRSTDTQYF
d_gene: NA; abundance: few; j_gene: TRBJ2-6; v_gene: TRBV29-1; CDR3nt: TGCTGTGTCTACTCTGGGGCCAACGTCCTGACTTTC; CDR3aa: CCVYSGANVLTF
d_gene: TRBD1; abundance: NA; j_gene: TRBJ1-1; v_gene: TRBV20-1; CDR3nt: TGCAGTGCTCGGACAGGGGGCGTAGGTCTGAACACTGAAGCTTTCTTT; CDR3aa: CSARTGGVGLNTEAFF
d_gene: NA; abundance: NA; j_gene: TRBJ2-7; v_gene: TRBV14; CDR3nt: TGTGCCAGCAGCCAAAGACAGCCGCTATCCTACGAGCAGTACTTC; CDR3aa: CASSQRQPLSYEQYF
d_gene: NA; abundance: many; j_gene: TRBJ2-3; v_gene: TRBV2; CDR3nt: TGTGCCAGCAAACCGGGACTCGACACAGATACGCAGTATTTT; CDR3aa: CASKPGLDTDTQYF
d_gene: TRBD2; abundance: NA; j_gene: TRBJ2-1; v_gene: TRBV9; CDR3nt: TGTGCCAGCAGCGTAGGAACTAGCGGGAGGGTGGGGGATGAGCAGTTCTTC; CDR3aa: CASSVGTSGRVGDEQFF
d_gene: NA; abundance: many; j_gene: TRBJ2-3; v_gene: TRBV6-5; CDR3nt: TGTGCCAGCAGTTACTTGTCTAGCGTGGCCACAGATACGCAGTATTTT; CDR3aa: CASSYLSSVATDTQYF
d_gene: NA; abundance: few; j_gene: TRBJ1-6; v_gene: TRBV5-1; CDR3nt: TGTGCCAGCAGCTTGGAAGGCACCACCACCGATAATTCACCCCTCCACTTT; CDR3aa: CASSLEGTTTDNSPLHF
d_gene: TRBD2; abundance: many; j_gene: TRBJ2-5; v_gene: TRBV7-2; CDR3nt: TGTGCCAGCAGCTCACTAGCGGGGGGGGGGTTGGAGACCCAGTACTTC; CDR3aa: CASSSLAGGGLETQYF